This T cell receptor (beta chain) was documented in a study of shared clonotypes between healthy human individuals. As for the study in general: Participating donors consisted of two women and a few men aged 18 to 49. Study outcomes and limitations: Exclusively blood specimens were collected; tissue repertoires likely differ.

The ends were cut back, 2 bases at V and 0 bases at J, with 1 base in the middle. Germline V gives CDR1 MNHNY, CDR2 SVGAGI (reference sequence). The CDR3 has 12 amino acids. This clone was counted between two and nine times. Its antigen is unknown. Other DNA sequences in this sample translate to the same CDR3. Nashville, Tennessee was home to all donors, each a Caucasian adult. As originally analysed: Junction-only immunoSEQ data arrived without quality scores, meaning filtering differed. Only in-frame clones appear in the TCRdb table, and some are missing; sequencing was by immunoSEQ multiplex PCR. V and J calls and clone size follow that table, whereas D and trimming were derived from the DNA. The sample lists about a million clones; roughly 72% were seen once.

The rearrangement links TRBV6-6 to TRBJ1-1; D remains unclear. Sequenced input: memory CD4+ T cells sorted from blood. Regarding subset: CD45RA-negative fraction. The receptor was derived from a man aged 18-30 years in good health. CDR3 amino acids: CASSYLNTEAFF. CDR3 in DNA: TGTGCCAGCAGTTACCTGAACACTGAAGCTTTCTTT.